The next 15 T cell receptor beta chains were all read from a single sample in a study of cytomegalovirus exposure and HLA in healthy donors. Sequencing used immunoSEQ multiplex PCR; TCRdb keeps in-frame clones, though not all of them. The sample consists of 100,000 or so clones, roughly 86% of them appearing once. Source material: PBMCs. The receptors originated from a woman between 18 and 30 years old in good health and CMV-seropositive.

The rearrangement joins TRBV27 to TRBJ2-7; 10 bases line up with TRBD1. This CDR3 region has 15 residues. J lost 3 bases, V lost 6 bases, and 8 bases had no gene match. CDR1 MNHEY and CDR2 SMNVEV come from the germline V gene (reference sequence). The CDR3 loop is CASRNRDRGFYEQYF. DNA for the CDR3: TGTGCCAGCAGGAACCGGGACAGGGGCTTCTACGAGCAGTACTTC.

The CDR3 coding sequence is TGTGCCAGCACAGAGCGGACAGGGGGAGGCACTGAAGCTTTCTTT. It codes for CASTERTGGGTEAFF. The chain employs TRBV6-1 and TRBJ1-1; 10 nucleotides line up with TRBD1. The junction had 9 bases not matched to a gene; V was cut back by 7 bases and J by 4 bases. There are 15 residues in the CDR3. Germline V lookup: CDR1 MNHNS, CDR2 SASEGT.

The V gene is TRBV28, the J gene TRBJ2-7; D perhaps matches TRBD2 (6 bases). V gave up 4 bases and J gave up 2 bases, with 18 bases separating them. There are 16 residues in the CDR3. Germline V CDR1 and CDR2: MDHEN, SYDVKM. This CDR3 reads CASSSLLEGTPYEQYF. CDR3 coding DNA: TGTGCCAGCAGTTCGCTGTTGGAGGGGACCCCCTACGAGCAGTACTTC. The full variable domain, in which reference TRBV28 and TRBJ2-7 provide the parts outside the CDR3, is DVKVTQSSRYLVKRTGEKVFLECVQDMDHENMFWYRQDPGLGLRLIYFSYDVKMKEKGDIPEGYSVSREKKERFSLILESASTNQTSMYLCASSSLLEGTPYEQYFGPGTRLTVT.

There are a few counts of this clone. The chain is built from TRBV28 and TRBJ2-1, with D unclear. Per the germline V gene, CDR1 is MDHEN and CDR2 is SYDVKM. The V gene lost 3 bases and the J gene lost 7 bases, with 7 bases spanning the gap. There are 12 residues in the CDR3. The CDR3 region is CASSFWLNEQFF. CDR3 sequence (DNA): TGTGCCAGCAGTTTTTGGCTGAATGAGCAGTTCTTC.

This rearrangement joins TRBV5-1 to TRBJ1-2, with 8 bases identical to TRBD1. Per the germline V gene, CDR1 is SGHRS and CDR2 is YFSETQ. V lost 0 bases to trimming and J lost 3 bases; unmatched junction nucleotides: 1. This CDR3 is 14 amino acids long. Here the CDR3 reads CASSLDRGDYGYTF. The CDR3 bases are TGCGCCAGCAGCTTGGACAGGGGGGACTATGGCTACACCTTC.

The gene calls are TRBV6-1 and TRBJ2-3, with unresolved D. The germline V and J ends were trimmed by 10 bases and 4 bases, with 18 bases remaining between them. Germline CDR1 is MNHNS and CDR2 is SASEGT. The CDR3 consists of 14 residues. In DNA form, the CDR3 reads TGTGCCAAAGAGGCTAGTTTGGTTGCAGATACGCAGTATTTT. Protein product: CAKEASLVADTQYF.

V and J are TRBV5-6 and TRBJ2-5; tentative D call: TRBD2 (7 bases). The CDR3 contains 15 residues. Germline CDR1 and CDR2: SGHDT and YYEEEE. V was cut by 3 bases and J by 5 bases, with 17 bases left in between. CDR3 nucleotides: TGTGCCAGCAGCTCGGGGGCCGGGACTATGGAGACCCAGTACTTC. This gives the protein CASSSGAGTMETQYF.

V usage is TRBV29-1 and J usage is TRBJ2-2, with 7 bases matching TRBD1. CDR3 length: 11 residues. V shed 5 bases and J 7 bases; nucleotides not matched to a gene: 1. Germline-derived CDR1 and CDR2 are SQVTM and ANQGSEA. The CDR3 here is CSVRDSGELFF. The CDR3 coding sequence is TGCAGCGTTCGGGACAGCGGGGAGCTGTTTTTT.

This clone came up once. The chain couples TRBV4-2 to TRBJ1-2; TRBD1 agrees at 10 bases. The V gene's germline CDR1 is LGHNA and CDR2 YNFKEQ. The CDR3 spans 21 residues. V shed 2 bases and J 8 bases; nucleotides not matched to a gene: 26. This chain's CDR3 is CASSQILRARGTGAKVGGYTF. The CDR3 bases are TGTGCCAGCAGCCAAATTCTGCGCGCGCGGGGGACAGGGGCGAAAGTTGGGGGCTACACCTTC.

This clone was found once. This chain links TRBV28 with TRBJ1-2; TRBD1 matches at 8 bases. After removal of 10 bases from V and 3 bases from J, the junction contained 10 bases not matched to a gene. Looked up from germline, CDR1 is MDHEN and CDR2 is SYDVKM. There are 14 residues in the CDR3. The CDR3: CATLSGQVYYGYTF. The CDR3 nucleotides are TGTGCCACCCTATCGGGACAGGTTTACTATGGCTACACCTTC.

The chain has TRBV6-6 and TRBJ1-6; a weak D match, TRBD1 (5 bases). Germline-derived CDR1 and CDR2 are MNHNY and SVGAGI (reference sequence). Trimming left V 6 bases short and J 14 bases short, with 20 bases between. The CDR3 runs to 14 residues. The CDR3 DNA sequence: TGTGCCAGCAGACCGCAGGGCTCTATAGAGTCCCTCCACTTT. It specifies CASRPQGSIESLHF.

This clone was seen a handful of times. J is TRBJ1-5 and V is TRBV19, with D maybe TRBD1 (5 bases). Trimming took 0 bases from V and 7 from J, leaving 16 bases between them. The CDR3 is made up of 16 amino acids. Germline values: CDR1 LNHDA, CDR2 SQIVND (reference sequence). The CDR3 sequence is CASSIEQGAVRQPQHF. DNA of the CDR3: TGTGCCAGTAGTATAGAACAAGGGGCGGTGAGGCAGCCCCAGCATTTT. The full variable domain, its missing parts supplied by reference TRBV19 and TRBJ1-5, is DGGITQSPKYLFRKEGQNVTLSCEQNLNHDAMYWYRQDPGQGLRLIYYSQIVNDFQKGDIAEGYSVSREKKESFPLTVTSAQKNPTAFYLCASSIEQGAVRQPQHFGDGTRLSIL.

The V gene is TRBV4-1, the J gene TRBJ2-7, with D hard to call. Germline CDR1 is MGHRA and CDR2 is YSYEKL. Trimming cost V 1 base and J 3 bases, with 10 bases left between them. This CDR3 comprises 14 residues. The CDR3 DNA reads as TGCGCCAGCAGCCAAGGACACGAGAGCTACGAGCAGTACTTC. Protein product: CASSQGHESYEQYF.

This clone was observed a single time. V usage is TRBV4-1 and J usage is TRBJ1-1, with 7 bases aligning to TRBD1. Germline trimming cut 4 bases from V and 10 bases from J; bases unmatched to any gene: 9. The CDR3 has 13 amino acids. Per germline, CDR1 MGHRA and CDR2 YSYEKL. CDR3: CASSPTGLGLAFF. The CDR3 nucleotides are TGCGCCAGCAGCCCGACAGGGCTTGGGTTAGCTTTCTTT.

The chain is built from TRBV5-6 and TRBJ2-3; 12 bases are a match to TRBD2. Trimming removed 4 bases from V and 8 bases from J; junction bases left unmatched: 8. Germline CDR1 and CDR2: SGHDT and YYEEEE. This CDR3 has 15 amino acids. CDR3 sequence: CASSPTSGSSLTQYF. DNA of the CDR3: TGTGCCAGCAGCCCGACTAGCGGGAGCTCCCTTACGCAGTATTTT.